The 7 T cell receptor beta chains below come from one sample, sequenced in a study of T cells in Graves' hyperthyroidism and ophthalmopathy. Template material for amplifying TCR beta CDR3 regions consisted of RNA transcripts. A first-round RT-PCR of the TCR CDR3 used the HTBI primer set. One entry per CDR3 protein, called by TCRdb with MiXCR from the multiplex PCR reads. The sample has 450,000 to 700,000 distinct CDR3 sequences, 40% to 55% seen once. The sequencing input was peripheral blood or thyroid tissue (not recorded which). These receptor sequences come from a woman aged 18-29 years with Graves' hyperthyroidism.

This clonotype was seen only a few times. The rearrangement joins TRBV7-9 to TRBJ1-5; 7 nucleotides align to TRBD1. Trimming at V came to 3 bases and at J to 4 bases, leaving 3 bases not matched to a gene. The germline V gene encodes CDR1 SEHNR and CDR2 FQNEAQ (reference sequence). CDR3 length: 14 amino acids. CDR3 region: CASSFGTANQPQHF. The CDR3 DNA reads TGTGCCAGCAGCTTTGGGACAGCTAATCAGCCCCAGCATTTT.

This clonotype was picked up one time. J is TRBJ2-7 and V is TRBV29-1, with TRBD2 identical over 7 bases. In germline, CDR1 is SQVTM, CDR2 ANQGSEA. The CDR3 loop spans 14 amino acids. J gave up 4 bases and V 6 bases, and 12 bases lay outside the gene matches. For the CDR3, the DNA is TGCAGCGTGAGTGGGCTAGCGGAGGGGTACGAGCAGTACTTC. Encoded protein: CSVSGLAEGYEQYF.

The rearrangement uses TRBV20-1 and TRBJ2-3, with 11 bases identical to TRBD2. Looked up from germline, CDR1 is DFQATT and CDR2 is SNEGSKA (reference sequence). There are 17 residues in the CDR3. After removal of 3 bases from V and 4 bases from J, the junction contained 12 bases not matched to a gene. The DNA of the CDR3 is TGCAGTGCTAGGGCCCGTCCACTAGCGGGAGAATCAGATACGCAGTATTTT. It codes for CSARARPLAGESDTQYF.

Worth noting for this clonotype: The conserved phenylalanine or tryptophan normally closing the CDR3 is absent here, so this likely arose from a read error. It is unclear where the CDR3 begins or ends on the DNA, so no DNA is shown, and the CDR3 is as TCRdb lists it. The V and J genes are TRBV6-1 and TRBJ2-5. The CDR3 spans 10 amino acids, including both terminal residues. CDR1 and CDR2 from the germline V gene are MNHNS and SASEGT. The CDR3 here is CASKAGTQAY.

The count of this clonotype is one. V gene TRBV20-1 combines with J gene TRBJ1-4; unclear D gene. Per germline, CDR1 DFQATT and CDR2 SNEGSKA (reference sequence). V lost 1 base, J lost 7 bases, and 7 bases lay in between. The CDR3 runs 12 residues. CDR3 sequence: CSARADFEKLFF. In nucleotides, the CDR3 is TGCAGTGCTAGAGCGGATTTTGAAAAACTGTTTTTT.

CDR3 sequence (DNA): TGCAGTGCCCCTAGCGGGAGGGCCGCGTACAATGAGCAGTACTTC. This encodes CSAPSGRAAYNEQYF. The chain combines TRBV20-1 with TRBJ2-7, with 12 bases matching TRBD2. Germline CDR1 reads DFQATT; CDR2 reads SNEGSKA (reference sequence). This CDR3 region has 15 residues. Losses at the gene ends were 6 bases for V and 7 bases for J; bases not matched to a gene: 13.

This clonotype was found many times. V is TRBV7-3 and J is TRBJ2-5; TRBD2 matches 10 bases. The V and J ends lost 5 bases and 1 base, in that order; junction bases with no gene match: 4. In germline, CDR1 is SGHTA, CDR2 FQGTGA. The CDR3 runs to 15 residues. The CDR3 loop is CASSPTSGSQETQYF. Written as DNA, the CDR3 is TGTGCCAGCAGCCCGACTAGCGGGTCCCAAGAGACCCAGTACTTC. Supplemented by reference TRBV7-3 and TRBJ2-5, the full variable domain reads GAGVSQTPSNKVTEKGKYVELRCDPISGHTALYWYRQSLGQGPEFLIYFQGTGAADDSGLPNDRFFAVRPEGSVSTLKIQRTERGDSAVYLCASSPTSGSQETQYFGPGTRLLVL.